This TCR beta chain came from a study of Ad26.COV2.S vaccination and SARS-CoV-2 variants. The CDR3 has 15 residues. Germline lookup yields CDR1 SGHKS and CDR2 YYEKEE (reference sequence). V lost 4 bases, J lost 3 bases, and 3 bases stayed unmatched. Using immunoSEQ multiplex PCR, the repertoire was profiled, and TCRdb retains in-frame clones only, with some absent. The sample has about 39,000 clones, approximately 83% seen once. Turning to this clone: Its antigen is currently unknown.

Whole-study findings and limits: There was reportedly substantial breadth in spike-specific CD8+ and CD4+ T cell responses after vaccination.

This TCR was sampled from a human donor who had recovered from COVID-19. The V gene is TRBV5-5, the J gene TRBJ2-3; TRBD2 aligns across 12 bases. The specimen was peripheral blood, collected after recovery from COVID-19. CDR3 loop: CASSLGLAGTDTQYF. In nucleotides, the CDR3 is TGTGCCAGCAGCCTAGGACTAGCGGGGACAGATACGCAGTATTTT.